Following are 21 T cell receptor beta chains from one sample sequenced in a study of cytomegalovirus exposure and HLA in healthy donors. The PCR contained 60 Vbeta and 13 Jbeta primers. TCRdb's table, derived via immunoSEQ multiplex PCR, lists solely in-frame clones and lacks some. Seen here are around 150,000 clones, almost 80% observed once, and the top ten hold 0.95% to 1.5%. The sample consisted of PBMCs. The receptors originated from a woman between 45 and 60 years old in good health and CMV-seronegative.

The gene calls are TRBV7-9 and TRBJ1-1; the match to TRBD1 covers 11 bases. Unmatched junction bases numbered 8, after V lost 3 bases and J lost 5 bases. CDR1 SEHNR and CDR2 FQNEAQ come from the germline V gene (reference sequence). The CDR3 consists of 16 residues. For the CDR3, the DNA is TGTGCCAGCAGCTTCCGGACAGGGGGCGGGTTTACTGAAGCTTTCTTT. Translated, it gives CASSFRTGGGFTEAFF.

The chain combines TRBV10-1 with TRBJ2-1; tentatively, D is TRBD1 (6 bases). This CDR3 has 13 amino acids. In germline, CDR1 is WNHNN, CDR2 SYGVQD (reference sequence). The germline V and J ends were trimmed by 5 bases and 10 bases, with 15 bases remaining between them. Written as DNA, the CDR3 is TGCGCCAGCAGTCAATGGGGGCCGGGGGAGCAGTTCTTC. Translated, it gives CASSQWGPGEQFF.

The chain couples TRBV28 to TRBJ1-2, with 8 bases lining up with TRBD1. Trimming cost V 5 bases and J 6 bases; bases outside gene matches: 8. Germline V gene data show CDR1 as MDHEN and CDR2 as SYDVKM. The CDR3 consists of 14 residues. The CDR3 reads CASSPGQDPNGYTF. CDR3 nucleotides: TGTGCCAGCAGTCCGGGACAGGATCCGAATGGCTACACCTTC.

V is TRBV10-3 and J is TRBJ2-1; the match to TRBD2 covers 7 bases. J lost 2 bases, V lost 6 bases, and 7 bases had no gene match. Germline CDR1 ENHRY, CDR2 SYGVKD. The CDR3 sequence is 15 residues long. Here the CDR3 reads CAIREAGSPYNEQFF. In nucleotides, the CDR3 is TGTGCCATCAGGGAAGCGGGGTCTCCCTACAATGAGCAGTTCTTC.

Turning to this clone: Relative to the germline gene, one junction end is altered; a read error may explain this. This sample also contains other DNA sequences that code for the same CDR3. This chain joins TRBV6-1 and TRBJ1-5; weak D call: TRBD1 (6 bases). Looked up from germline, CDR1 is MNHNS and CDR2 is SASEGT. The CDR3 loop spans 15 amino acids. The CDR3 reads CASSEQGYGNQPQHF. DNA of the CDR3: TGTGCTAGCAGTGAACAGGGTTATGGGAATCAGCCCCAGCATTTT.

There are a few counts of this clone. The chain carries TRBV29-1 and TRBJ2-2; 7 bases agree with TRBD1. Unmatched junction bases numbered 13, after V lost 4 bases and J lost 5 bases. Germline assignment: CDR1 SQVTM and CDR2 ANQGSEA. The CDR3 is 16 residues long. CDR3 DNA sequence: TGCAGCGTTGTCCCCACAGGGGAAGGGGAGACCGGGGAGCTGTTTTTT. It yields the protein CSVVPTGEGETGELFF.

The chain has TRBV30 and TRBJ1-4; D might be TRBD1 (6 bases). The CDR3 totals 16 residues. Germline V gene data show CDR1 as GTSNPN and CDR2 as SVGIG (reference sequence). Trimming removed 0 bases at V and 0 bases at J, with 11 bases between. DNA of the CDR3: TGTGCCTGGAGTGTAGGGGGAGTTGCAACTAATGAAAAACTGTTTTTT. Encoded protein: CAWSVGGVATNEKLFF.

The chain is built from TRBV6-5 and TRBJ1-2; D call uncertain. Germline V gene sequence: CDR1 MNHEY, CDR2 SVGAGI. This CDR3 comprises 13 residues. Trimming stripped 10 bases from V and 4 bases from J, with 16 bases between. In nucleotides, the CDR3 is TGTGCCACCGCCACGGAGGGTGTCTATGGCTACACCTTC. Amino acids: CATATEGVYGYTF.

The chain recombines TRBV5-5 with TRBJ2-3; TRBD2 is a possible D gene (8 bases). The CDR3 has 17 amino acids. Trimming removed 4 bases from V and 10 bases from J, with 28 bases in between. Per germline, CDR1 SGHKS and CDR2 YYEKEE (reference sequence). CDR3 sequence reads: CASSVRGGTADAQAQYF. In nucleotides, the CDR3 is TGTGCCAGCAGCGTACGGGGGGGGACAGCCGACGCCCAGGCGCAGTATTTT.

The chain employs TRBV5-1 and TRBJ2-7; 7 bases are shared with TRBD1. Looked up from germline, CDR1 is SGHRS and CDR2 is YFSETQ. This CDR3 comprises 14 residues. V shed 4 bases, J shed 3 bases, and the junction held 7 bases outside the gene matches. The CDR3 bases are TGCGCCAGCAGCATTGCCGGGACAGTCTACGAGCAGTACTTC. This encodes CASSIAGTVYEQYF.

The V and J genes are TRBV10-3 and TRBJ2-5; a weak D match, TRBD2 (6 bases). CDR3 length: 15 amino acids. Germline-derived CDR1 and CDR2 are ENHRY and SYGVKD. Deletions cut 2 bases from V and 2 bases from J, with 12 bases between. The CDR3 protein is CAISEPHGGQETQYF. CDR3 DNA sequence: TGTGCCATCAGTGAGCCTCACGGGGGTCAAGAGACCCAGTACTTC.

CDR3 in amino acids: CASSNPLTGGNTEAFF. The DNA of the CDR3 is TGTGCCAGCAGCAACCCCCTGACAGGGGGGAACACTGAAGCTTTCTTT. The rearrangement links TRBV7-2 to TRBJ1-1; 9 bases align to TRBD1. Germline V gene lookup returns CDR1 SGHTA and CDR2 FQGNSA. The CDR3 is 16 amino acids. V lost 5 bases, J lost 1 base, and 8 bases stayed unmatched.

This rearrangement joins TRBV5-6 to TRBJ1-4; TRBD1 agrees at 11 bases. V lost 4 bases, J lost 8 bases, and 7 bases stayed unmatched. CDR1 SGHDT and CDR2 YYEEEE come from the germline V gene. The CDR3 covers 15 residues. The CDR3 loop is CASSAGQGGREKLFF. DNA of the CDR3: TGTGCCAGCAGCGCGGGACAGGGGGGACGGGAAAAACTGTTTTTT.

The rearrangement uses TRBV30 and TRBJ1-4; tentatively, D is TRBD1 (5 bases). V dropped 1 base and J dropped 7 bases, with 10 bases sitting between them. CDR1 GTSNPN and CDR2 SVGIG come from the germline V gene (reference sequence). The CDR3 spans 13 residues. CDR3 loop: CAWSEGRFEKLFF. The CDR3 DNA reads TGTGCCTGGAGTGAGGGGCGGTTTGAAAAACTGTTTTTT. Supplemented by reference TRBV30 and TRBJ1-4, the full variable domain reads SQTIHQWPATLVQPVGSPLSLECTVEGTSNPNLYWYRQAAGRGLQLLFYSVGIGQISSEVPQNLSASRPQDRQFILSSKKLLLSDSGFYLCAWSEGRFEKLFFGSGTQLSVL.

On this clone: This sample also contains other DNA sequences that code for the same CDR3. CDR3 protein: CASSVGTSGSYEQYF. CDR3 in DNA: TGTGCCAGCAGCGTAGGGACTAGCGGGAGTTACGAGCAGTACTTC. V usage is TRBV9 and J usage is TRBJ2-7, with 13 bases matching TRBD2. Germline loops: CDR1 SGDLS, CDR2 YYNGEE. V was pared by 0 bases and J by 4 bases, with 1 base of the junction left unmatched. The CDR3 loop spans 15 amino acids.

This chain joins TRBV7-8 and TRBJ2-7, with D hard to call. Germline V gene data show CDR1 as SGHVS and CDR2 as FQNEAQ. V gave up 1 base and J gave up 5 bases, with 6 bases separating them. The length of the CDR3 is 12 residues. CDR3 coding DNA: TGTGCCAGCAGCTTAGGTCGCGACGAGCAGTACTTC. Its protein product is CASSLGRDEQYF.

The chain employs TRBV18 and TRBJ1-2; the match to TRBD1 covers 9 bases. Germline CDR1 is KGHSH and CDR2 is LQKENI. V dropped 0 bases and J dropped 7; count of bases not matched to a gene: 6. The CDR3 consists of 15 residues. The CDR3 spells CASSPPIGQGFGYTF. The CDR3 nucleotides read TGTGCCAGCTCACCACCGATCGGACAGGGGTTTGGCTACACCTTC.

The rearrangement links TRBV28 to TRBJ2-5; D unresolved. Germline V gene lookup returns CDR1 MDHEN and CDR2 SYDVKM. V was pared by 7 bases and J by 6 bases, with 18 bases between. This CDR3 contains 14 residues. The CDR3 protein is CASTKLPSRKTQYF. The CDR3 nucleotides are TGTGCCAGCACCAAACTCCCAAGTCGTAAGACCCAGTACTTC.

The chain has TRBV4-3 and TRBJ1-2, with 9 positions matching TRBD1. With 3 bases clipped from V and 6 bases from J, the junction kept 8 bases outside the gene matches. The CDR3 runs to 15 residues. CDR1 and CDR2 from the germline V gene are LGHNA and YSLEER. The CDR3 loop reads CASSHSDRGSNGYTF. CDR3 in DNA: TGCGCCAGCAGCCATTCGGACAGGGGCAGCAATGGCTACACCTTC.

The genes are TRBV27 and TRBJ2-1; 14 nucleotides line up with TRBD2. J gave up 5 bases and V 4 bases, and 7 bases lay outside the gene matches. This CDR3 has 17 amino acids. Germline CDR1 and CDR2: MNHEY and SMNVEV (reference sequence). In nucleotides, the CDR3 is TGTGCCAGCAGTTCCCGACTAGCGGGAGGGAAGAACAATGAGCAGTTCTTC. It specifies CASSSRLAGGKNNEQFF.

This rearrangement joins TRBV7-9 to TRBJ1-1; D remains unclear. Germline CDR1 and CDR2: SEHNR and FQNEAQ (reference sequence). The CDR3 covers 12 residues. Trimming shortened V by 5 bases and J by 2 bases, and 6 bases separated the two germline ends. Here the CDR3 DNA reads TGTGCCAGCAGCCTTAAAAACACTGAAGCTTTCTTT. It translates to CASSLKNTEAFF.